This TCR beta chain came from a study of immune evolution from preneoplasia to lung adenocarcinoma. The protocol was immunoSEQ multiplex PCR, while the TCRdb copy is restricted to in-frame clones and leaves out a portion. The table has roughly 14,000 clones, roughly 78% seen once. Between the mid-2010s and the late 2010s, patients underwent resection in Japan or China. Trimming stripped 1 base from V and 0 bases from J, with 10 bases between. The V gene's germline CDR1 is LNHNV and CDR2 YYDKDF (reference sequence). CDR3 length equals 16 residues. The gene calls are TRBV15 and TRBJ1-3; D unclear. The sample was FFPE minimally invasive lung adenocarcinoma tissue. This sequence was found in an older person with lung adenocarcinoma. The CDR3: CATSRGGLDSGNTIYF. The CDR3 DNA is TGTGCCACCAGCAGAGGAGGGTTGGACTCTGGAAACACCATATATTTT.